These T cell receptor beta chains were read from a single sample in a study of beta chain features in type 1 diabetes. The protocol was immunoSEQ multiplex PCR, while the TCRdb copy is restricted to in-frame clones and leaves out a portion. The sample carries approximately 15,000 clones, approximately 79% recorded once. The specimen was stem cell memory CD4+ T cells from blood. Receptor source: a woman under 30 with type 1 diabetes. CDR3s include the opening cysteine and the closing phenylalanine or tryptophan. A D gene is named only where the DNA matches it firmly. Only part of the rows carry a size: once, few, many, or a class if the clone is expanded.

d_gene: NA
abundance: few
v_gene: TRBV5-1
j_gene: TRBJ2-1
CDR3aa: CASSLKGLTPISSYNEQFF
CDR3nt: TGCGCCAGCAGCCTTAAAGGACTCACACCAATAAGCTCCTACAATGAGCAGTTCTTC

d_gene: NA
abundance: NA
v_gene: TRBV11-2
j_gene: TRBJ2-1
CDR3aa: CASSSLVGGTTSYNEQFF
CDR3nt: TGTGCCAGCAGCTCATTGGTGGGCGGGACCACATCCTACAATGAGCAGTTCTTC

d_gene: NA
abundance: NA
v_gene: TRBV4-1
j_gene: TRBJ2-1
CDR3aa: CASSHPSYGASSYNEQFF
CDR3nt: TGCGCCAGCAGCCACCCCTCATACGGTGCAAGCTCCTACAATGAGCAGTTCTTC

d_gene: NA
abundance: NA
v_gene: TRBV5-4
j_gene: TRBJ2-1
CDR3aa: CASSPVMQGHTTEQFF
CDR3nt: TGTGCCAGCAGCCCGGTCATGCAGGGCCATACAACTGAGCAGTTCTTC

d_gene: NA
abundance: NA
v_gene: TRBV10-3
j_gene: TRBJ1-1
CDR3aa: CAISGWGAGDTEAFF
CDR3nt: TGTGCCATCAGTGGCTGGGGAGCCGGAGACACTGAAGCTTTCTTT

d_gene: TRBD2
abundance: NA
v_gene: TRBV5-1
j_gene: TRBJ2-5
CDR3aa: CASKLAGQETQYF
CDR3nt: TGCGCCAGCAAACTAGCGGGACAAGAGACCCAGTACTTC

d_gene: NA
abundance: NA
v_gene: TRBV7-2
j_gene: TRBJ1-3
CDR3aa: CASSLTGLSGNTIYF
CDR3nt: TGTGCCAGCAGCTTAACAGGTCTTTCTGGAAACACCATATATTTT

d_gene: NA
abundance: NA
v_gene: TRBV29-1
j_gene: TRBJ2-3
CDR3aa: CSVAPGAFTDTQYF
CDR3nt: TGCAGCGTTGCCCCGGGAGCATTCACAGATACGCAGTATTTT

d_gene: NA
abundance: NA
v_gene: TRBV28
j_gene: TRBJ2-5
CDR3aa: CASSLQGRETQYF
CDR3nt: TGTGCCAGCAGTTTGCAGGGGCGAGAGACCCAGTACTTC

d_gene: TRBD1
abundance: once
v_gene: TRBV14
j_gene: TRBJ2-1
CDR3aa: CASSQRGGTGSNEQFF
CDR3nt: TGTGCCAGCAGCCAAAGGGGAGGGACAGGGAGCAATGAGCAGTTCTTC

d_gene: TRBD2
abundance: NA
v_gene: TRBV2
j_gene: TRBJ2-2
CDR3aa: CASSVPSRREEGTGELFF
CDR3nt: TGTGCCAGCAGCGTACCGAGTCGCCGGGAGGAAGGCACCGGGGAGCTGTTTTTT

d_gene: TRBD1
abundance: NA
v_gene: TRBV4-1
j_gene: TRBJ2-1
CDR3aa: CASSPTDRGTGGNEQFF
CDR3nt: TGCGCCAGCAGCCCTACTGATCGCGGGACAGGGGGGAATGAGCAGTTCTTC

d_gene: NA
abundance: NA
v_gene: TRBV7-2
j_gene: TRBJ2-3
CDR3aa: CASSLFLAADTQYF
CDR3nt: TGTGCCAGCAGCTTATTCCTAGCCGCAGATACGCAGTATTTT

d_gene: NA
abundance: NA
v_gene: TRBV29-1
j_gene: TRBJ1-2
CDR3aa: CSVERYPQGVGYGYTF
CDR3nt: TGCAGCGTTGAACGCTACCCACAGGGTGTAGGCTATGGCTACACCTTC

d_gene: TRBD1
abundance: NA
v_gene: TRBV28
j_gene: TRBJ2-2
CDR3aa: CASYRGRYGGELFF
CDR3nt: TGTGCCAGTTACAGGGGGCGGTACGGCGGGGAGCTGTTTTTT

d_gene: NA
abundance: NA
v_gene: TRBV27
j_gene: TRBJ1-1
CDR3aa: CASSPPPYTEAFF
CDR3nt: TGTGCCAGCAGTCCCCCCCCTTACACTGAAGCTTTCTTT